This T cell receptor beta chain was recovered during a study of shared T cell receptors in the human thymus (dated by TCRdb to about 2021). Broadly, across the study: The study examined how the human thymus generates shared, self-reactive T-cell receptor alpha chains.

The library was obtained by the immunoSEQ multiplex PCR assay. TCRdb carries this immuneACCESS record with in-frame sequences only. Its versions omit some clonotypes, under half of them owing to an unresolved V gene in the studies checked, with the rest unexplained. The sample contains hundreds of thousands of clones, 70% to 90% of them found a single time. The top ten clonotypes cover 0.0094% of the sample. For this clone: What antigen it recognizes has not been identified. No much larger clonotype is one base removed from it; base qualities were not supplied.

Per the germline V gene, SGDLS is the CDR1 and YYNGEE is the CDR2. V and J are truncated by 0 bases and 3 bases respectively, leaving an intervening sequence of 15 bases. Including the terminal cysteine and phenylalanine, the CDR3 comprises 16 residues. CDR3 DNA only is kept here, 48 bases in frame from base 1. The same data also contributed to another study, on human thymus T cells. The second publication reports: Donors were immunologically healthy infants undergoing open corrective cardiac surgery for congenital heart defects in Finland. The thymus tissue came from surgical resects taken out during corrective cardiac surgery. Both the thymic and the peripheral blood repertoires appeared to show biased V and J gene segment usage. The related research found that thymic TCR repertoires overlapped highly between unrelated individuals. The study characterized TCR alpha and beta repertoires from under 10 infant thymus samples and a few related peripheral blood samples. Donor ages ranging from about 7 to 250 days were recorded, and several male and a couple of female infants were included in the cohort. Thymocytes were released mechanically from tissue and stored at -70 °C as pellets of roughly 9.5-32 million cells. A QIAsymphony instrument was used to extract genomic DNA from frozen cell pellets. The immunoSEQ multiplex PCR assay was used to amplify the TCRB and TCRAD loci from a standardized quantity of quality-controlled genomic DNA. Amplicons spanned the V(D)J region at a length sufficient to cover the CDR3 and identify V and J genes. Through the commercial immunoSEQ service, the amplicons were sequenced on an Illumina platform. Primer bias and sequencing errors were corrected using previously described methods, and TCRAD and TCRB definitions followed the IMGT database. The repertoires were analysed using immunoSEQ Analyzer 3.0 and VDJTools for basic statistics, V/J segment usage, diversity estimates, rarefaction and pairwise overlap. Diversity was estimated with Chao1, ChaoE, Efron-Thisted, Shannon and inverse Simpson indices, and also on datasets down-sampled to the smallest sample. Repertoire overlap was assessed by strict matching of CDR3 nucleotide sequence, V gene and J gene, and clustering was done by Jaccard-based multidimensional scaling. On average, thymus samples yielded roughly 800,000 unique TCRB clonotypes, whereas blood samples yielded 70,000 to 100,000.

This clonotype was obtained from a boy under two years old with a congenital heart defect. Donor details come from another sample of the same person, matched by shared clones. The sequencing input was thymocytes. The sequence joins TRBV9 to TRBJ1-1; TRBD1 is a possible D gene, resting on 6 matching bases. In nucleotide form, the sequence is TGTGCCAGCAGCGTAGATGGGGCCGAGGGGGACACTGAAGCTTTCTTT. This encodes CASSVDGAEGDTEAFF.